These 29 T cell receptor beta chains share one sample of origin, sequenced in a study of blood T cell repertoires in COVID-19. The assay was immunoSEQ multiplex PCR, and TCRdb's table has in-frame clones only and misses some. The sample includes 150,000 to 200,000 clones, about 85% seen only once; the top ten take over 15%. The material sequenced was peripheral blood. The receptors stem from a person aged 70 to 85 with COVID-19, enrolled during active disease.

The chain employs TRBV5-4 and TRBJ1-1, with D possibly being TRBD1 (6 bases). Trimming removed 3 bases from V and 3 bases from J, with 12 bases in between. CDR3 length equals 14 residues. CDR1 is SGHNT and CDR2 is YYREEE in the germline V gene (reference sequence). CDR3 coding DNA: TGTGCCAGCAGCTGGACAGTCGGGGACACTGAAGCTTTCTTT. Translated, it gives CASSWTVGDTEAFF.

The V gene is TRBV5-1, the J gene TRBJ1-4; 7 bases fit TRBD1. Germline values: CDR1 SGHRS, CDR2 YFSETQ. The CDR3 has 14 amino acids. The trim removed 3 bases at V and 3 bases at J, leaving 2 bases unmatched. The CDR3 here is CASSWDSSNEKLFF. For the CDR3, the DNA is TGCGCCAGCAGCTGGGACAGTTCTAATGAAAAACTGTTTTTT.

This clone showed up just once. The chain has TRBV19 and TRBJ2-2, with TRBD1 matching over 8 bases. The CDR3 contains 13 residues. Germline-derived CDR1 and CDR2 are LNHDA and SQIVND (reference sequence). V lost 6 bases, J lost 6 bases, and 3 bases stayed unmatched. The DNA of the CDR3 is TGTGCCAGTAGCCGGACAGGGCCCGGGGAGCTGTTTTTT. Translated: CASSRTGPGELFF.

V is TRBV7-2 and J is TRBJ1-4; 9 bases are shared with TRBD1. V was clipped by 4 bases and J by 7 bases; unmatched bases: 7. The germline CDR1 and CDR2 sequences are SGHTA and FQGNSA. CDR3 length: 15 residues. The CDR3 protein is CASSSSPTGGEKLFF. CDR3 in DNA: TGTGCCAGCAGCTCCTCACCGACAGGGGGTGAAAAACTGTTTTTT.

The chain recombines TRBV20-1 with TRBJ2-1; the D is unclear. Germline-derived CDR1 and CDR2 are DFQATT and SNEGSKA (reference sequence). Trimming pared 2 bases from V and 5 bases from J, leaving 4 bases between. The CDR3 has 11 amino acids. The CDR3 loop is CSARPNNEQFF. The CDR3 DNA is TGCAGTGCTAGACCTAACAATGAGCAGTTCTTC.

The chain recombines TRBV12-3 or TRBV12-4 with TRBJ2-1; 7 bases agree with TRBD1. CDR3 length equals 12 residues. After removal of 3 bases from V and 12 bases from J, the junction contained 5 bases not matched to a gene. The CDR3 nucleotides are TGTGCCAGCAGTTTTGGCACAGGGGCGCAGTTCTTC. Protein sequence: CASSFGTGAQFF.

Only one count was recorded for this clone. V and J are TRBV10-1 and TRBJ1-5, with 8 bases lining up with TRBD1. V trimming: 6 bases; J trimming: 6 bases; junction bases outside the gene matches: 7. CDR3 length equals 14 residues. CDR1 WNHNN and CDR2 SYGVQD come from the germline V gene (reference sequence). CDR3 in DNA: TGCGCCAGCAGACCCAGACAGGGGTCTCAGCCCCAGCATTTT. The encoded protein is CASRPRQGSQPQHF.

CDR3 in amino acids: CASSLDLGLAGGPRNEQFF. DNA for the CDR3: TGTGCCAGCAGCTTGGACCTGGGACTAGCGGGAGGGCCTAGAAATGAGCAGTTCTTC. The chain links TRBV7-2 to TRBJ2-1; 16 nucleotides line up with TRBD2. Trimming took 3 bases from V and 7 from J; bases not matched to a gene: 12. Germline lookup yields CDR1 SGHTA and CDR2 FQGNSA. The length of the CDR3 is 19 residues.

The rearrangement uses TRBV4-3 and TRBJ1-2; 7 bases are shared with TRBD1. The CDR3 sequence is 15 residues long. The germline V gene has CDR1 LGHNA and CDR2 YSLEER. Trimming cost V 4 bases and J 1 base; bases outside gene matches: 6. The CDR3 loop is CASSPGRGVNYGYTF. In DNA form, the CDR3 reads TGCGCCAGCAGCCCCGGCAGGGGGGTTAACTATGGCTACACCTTC.

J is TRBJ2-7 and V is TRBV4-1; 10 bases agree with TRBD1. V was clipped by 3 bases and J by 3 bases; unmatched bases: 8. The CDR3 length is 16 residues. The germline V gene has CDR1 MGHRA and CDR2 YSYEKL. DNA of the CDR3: TGCGCCAGCAGCCAGCTACCGGGACAGGGGATCTACGAGCAGTACTTC. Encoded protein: CASSQLPGQGIYEQYF.

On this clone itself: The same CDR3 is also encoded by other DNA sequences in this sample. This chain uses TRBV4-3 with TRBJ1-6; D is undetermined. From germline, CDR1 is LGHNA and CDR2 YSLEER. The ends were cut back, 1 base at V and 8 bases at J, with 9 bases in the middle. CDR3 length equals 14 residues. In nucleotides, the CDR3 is TGCGCCAGCAGCCAAGCAGGAGGCGATTCACCCCTCCACTTT. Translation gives CASSQAGGDSPLHF.

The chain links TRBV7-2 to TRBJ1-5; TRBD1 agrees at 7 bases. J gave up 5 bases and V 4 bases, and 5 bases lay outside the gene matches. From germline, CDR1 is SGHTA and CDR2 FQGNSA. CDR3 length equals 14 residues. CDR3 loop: CASSSGTEYQPQHF. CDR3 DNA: TGTGCCAGCAGCTCCGGGACAGAGTATCAGCCCCAGCATTTT.

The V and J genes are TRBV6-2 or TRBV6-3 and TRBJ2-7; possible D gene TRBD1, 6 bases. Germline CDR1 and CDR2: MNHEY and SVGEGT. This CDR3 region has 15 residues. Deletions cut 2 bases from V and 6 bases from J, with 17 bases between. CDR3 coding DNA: TGTGCCAGCAGTTACACAAATACAGGGAACACCGAGCAGTACTTC. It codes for CASSYTNTGNTEQYF.

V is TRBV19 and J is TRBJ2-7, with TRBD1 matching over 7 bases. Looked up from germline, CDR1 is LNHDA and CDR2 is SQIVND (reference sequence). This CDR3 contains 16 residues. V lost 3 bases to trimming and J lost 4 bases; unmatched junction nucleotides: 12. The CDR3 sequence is CASSMGDRSDTYEQYF. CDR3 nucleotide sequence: TGTGCCAGTAGTATGGGGGACAGATCCGATACTTACGAGCAGTACTTC.

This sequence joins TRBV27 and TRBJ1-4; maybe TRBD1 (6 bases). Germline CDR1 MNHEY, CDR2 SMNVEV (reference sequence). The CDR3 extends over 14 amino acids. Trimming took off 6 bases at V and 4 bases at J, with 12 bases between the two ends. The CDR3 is CASRATGDNEKLFF. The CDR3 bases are TGTGCCAGCAGAGCGACAGGTGATAATGAAAAACTGTTTTTT.

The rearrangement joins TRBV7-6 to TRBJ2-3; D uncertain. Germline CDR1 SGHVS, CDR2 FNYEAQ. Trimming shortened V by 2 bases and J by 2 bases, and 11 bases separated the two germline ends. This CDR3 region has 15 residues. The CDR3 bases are TGTGCCAGCAGCTTAATCGCGGCCTACACAGATACGCAGTATTTT. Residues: CASSLIAAYTDTQYF. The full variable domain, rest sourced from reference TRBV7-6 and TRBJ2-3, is GAGVSQSPRYKVTKRGQDVALRCDPISGHVSLYWYRQALGQGPEFLTYFNYEAQQDKSGLPNDRFSAERPEGSISTLTIQRTEQRDSAMYRCASSLIAAYTDTQYFGPGTRLTVL.

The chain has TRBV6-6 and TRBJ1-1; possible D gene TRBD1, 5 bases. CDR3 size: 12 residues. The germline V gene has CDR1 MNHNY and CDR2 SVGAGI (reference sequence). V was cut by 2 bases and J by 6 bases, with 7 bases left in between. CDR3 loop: CASSYDSPEAFF. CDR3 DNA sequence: TGTGCCAGCAGTTACGACAGTCCTGAAGCTTTCTTT.

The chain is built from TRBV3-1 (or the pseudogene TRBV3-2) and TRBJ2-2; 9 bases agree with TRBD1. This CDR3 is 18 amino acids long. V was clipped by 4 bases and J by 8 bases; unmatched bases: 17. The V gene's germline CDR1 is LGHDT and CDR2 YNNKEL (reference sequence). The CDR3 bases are TGTGCCAGCAGCCCGCACAGGGGGCGCGTAGGGAATCGGGGGGAGCTGTTTTTT. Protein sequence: CASSPHRGRVGNRGELFF.

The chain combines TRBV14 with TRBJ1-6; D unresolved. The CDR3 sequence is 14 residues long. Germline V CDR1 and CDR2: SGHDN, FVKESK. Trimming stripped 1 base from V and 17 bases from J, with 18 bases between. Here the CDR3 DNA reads TGTGCCAGCAGCCAAGCATCCACTTATGAAAGAGTCCACTTT. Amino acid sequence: CASSQASTYERVHF.

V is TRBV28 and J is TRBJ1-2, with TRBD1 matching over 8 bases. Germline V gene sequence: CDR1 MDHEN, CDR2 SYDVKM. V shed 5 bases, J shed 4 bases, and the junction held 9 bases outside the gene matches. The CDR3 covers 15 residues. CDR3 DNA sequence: TGTGCCAGCAGTCCCCCCACTGACAGGGGCTATGGCTACACCTTC. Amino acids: CASSPPTDRGYGYTF.

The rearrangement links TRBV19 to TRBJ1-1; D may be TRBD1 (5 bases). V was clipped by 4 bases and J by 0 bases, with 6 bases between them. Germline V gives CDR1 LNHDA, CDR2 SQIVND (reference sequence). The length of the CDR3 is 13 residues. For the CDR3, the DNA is TGTGCCAGTAGTAAGGGGTTGAACACTGAAGCTTTCTTT. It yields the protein CASSKGLNTEAFF.

The chain's CDR3 is CASQVTVSYEQYF. In DNA, the CDR3 is TGTGCCAGCCAAGTGACAGTCTCCTACGAGCAGTACTTC. This chain links TRBV28 with TRBJ2-7; maybe TRBD1 (5 bases). The CDR3 runs to 13 residues. Germline values: CDR1 MDHEN, CDR2 SYDVKM. V lost 8 bases to trimming and J lost 0 bases, with 11 bases between them.

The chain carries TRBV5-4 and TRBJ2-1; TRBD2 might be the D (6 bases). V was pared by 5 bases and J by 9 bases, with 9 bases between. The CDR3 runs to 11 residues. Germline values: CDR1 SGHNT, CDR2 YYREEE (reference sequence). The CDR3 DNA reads TGTGCCAGCAGTAGGGGAGGTGAGCAGTTCTTC. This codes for CASSRGGEQFF.

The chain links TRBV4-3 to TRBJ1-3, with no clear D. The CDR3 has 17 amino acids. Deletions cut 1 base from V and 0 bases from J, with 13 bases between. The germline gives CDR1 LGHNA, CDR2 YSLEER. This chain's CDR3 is CASSQVPGISSGNTIYF. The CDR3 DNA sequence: TGCGCCAGCAGCCAAGTCCCGGGGATAAGCTCTGGAAACACCATATATTTT.

The CDR3: CSARLVYEQYF. In DNA, the CDR3 is TGCAGTGCCAGACTAGTCTACGAGCAGTACTTC. This sequence joins TRBV20-1 and TRBJ2-7; maybe TRBD2 (6 bases). In germline, CDR1 is DFQATT, CDR2 SNEGSKA (reference sequence). V lost 6 bases and J lost 3, with 9 bases in between. This CDR3 spans 11 amino acids.

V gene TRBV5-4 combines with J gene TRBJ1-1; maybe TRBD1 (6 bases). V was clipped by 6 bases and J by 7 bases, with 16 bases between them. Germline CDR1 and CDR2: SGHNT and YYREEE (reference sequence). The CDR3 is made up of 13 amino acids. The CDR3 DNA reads TGTGCCAGCACCCACCCGGACAGATTTGAAGCTTTCTTT. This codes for CASTHPDRFEAFF.

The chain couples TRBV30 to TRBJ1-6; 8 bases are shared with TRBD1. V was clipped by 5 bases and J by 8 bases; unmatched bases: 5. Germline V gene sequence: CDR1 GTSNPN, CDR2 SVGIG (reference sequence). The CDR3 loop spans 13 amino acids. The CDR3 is CAWAGQGHSPLHF. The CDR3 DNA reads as TGTGCCTGGGCTGGACAGGGACATTCACCCCTCCACTTT. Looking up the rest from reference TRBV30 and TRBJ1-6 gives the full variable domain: SQTIHQWPATLVQPVGSPLSLECTVEGTSNPNLYWYRQAAGRGLQLLFYSVGIGQISSEVPQNLSASRPQDRQFILSSKKLLLSDSGFYLCAWAGQGHSPLHFGNGTRLTVT.

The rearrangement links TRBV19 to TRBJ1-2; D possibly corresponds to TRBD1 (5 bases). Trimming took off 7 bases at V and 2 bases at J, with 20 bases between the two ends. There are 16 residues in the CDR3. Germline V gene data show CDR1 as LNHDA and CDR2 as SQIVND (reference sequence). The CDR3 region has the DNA TGTGCCAGTATACGCCTCGACAGTAGGGGAAACTATGGCTACACCTTC. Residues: CASIRLDSRGNYGYTF.

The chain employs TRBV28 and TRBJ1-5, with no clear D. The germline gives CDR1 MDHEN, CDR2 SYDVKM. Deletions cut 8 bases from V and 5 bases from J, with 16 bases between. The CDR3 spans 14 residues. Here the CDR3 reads CASSPGTRHQPQHF. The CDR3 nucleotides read TGTGCCAGCTCACCAGGTACTAGGCATCAGCCCCAGCATTTT.